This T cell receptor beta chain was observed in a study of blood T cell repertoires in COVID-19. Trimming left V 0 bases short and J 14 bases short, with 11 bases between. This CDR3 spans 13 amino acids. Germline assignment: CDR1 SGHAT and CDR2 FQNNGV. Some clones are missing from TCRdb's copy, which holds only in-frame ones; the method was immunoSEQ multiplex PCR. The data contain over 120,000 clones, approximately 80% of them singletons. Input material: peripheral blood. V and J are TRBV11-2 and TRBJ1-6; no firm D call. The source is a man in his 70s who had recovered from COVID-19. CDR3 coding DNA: TGTGCCAGCAGCTTAGATGTGAGGATCGCCCTCCACTTT. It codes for CASSLDVRIALHF.